This entry features one TCR beta chain sequence. The CDR3 loop spans 15 amino acids. In germline, CDR1 is SGHTA, CDR2 FQGNSA. The V segment lost 0 bases and the J segment 8 bases; nucleotides outside the gene matches: 5. The data belong to a study of blood T cell repertoires in COVID-19. For the study at large: The samples span acute and convalescent COVID-19 from the United States, Italy and Spain.

Participants were aged roughly 18 to 90 years, lived in roughly 25 US areas, and enrolled virtually. Cohort 3 recovered donors had two negative PCRs, clearance, or symptom resolution. In the study's own analysis: Amplification of reference gene primers provided the estimated nucleated cell counts. The protocol was immunoSEQ multiplex PCR, while the TCRdb copy is restricted to in-frame clones and leaves out a portion. The V and J calls and the clone size are those of that table, but D and trimming were determined from the DNA. The sample carries roughly 270,000 clones, roughly 85% recorded once. The chain couples TRBV7-2 to TRBJ2-1; 9 nucleotides line up with TRBD2. The clonotype was recovered from a woman aged 50 to 65 who had recovered from COVID-19. The sample comprised PBMCs or T cells enriched from blood (not recorded which). The CDR3 sequence: CASSLALAGGHEQFF. The CDR3 DNA sequence: TGTGCCAGCAGCTTAGCACTAGCGGGTGGGCATGAGCAGTTCTTC.